This note documents a single T cell receptor beta chain sequence. Its antigen is as yet unknown. CDR1 and CDR2 (germline): KGHSH, LQKENI. The germline V and J ends were trimmed by 6 bases and 3 bases, with 6 bases remaining between them. The CDR3 spans 12 residues. Method: immunoSEQ multiplex PCR; TCRdb's copy keeps in-frame clones and lacks some. The sample shows 150,000 or so clones, around 83% of them seen only once. The sample comes from a study of cytomegalovirus exposure and HLA in healthy donors. Broader study findings: The listing of roughly 160 TCR beta chains classed them as cytomegalovirus-associated.

The rearrangement links TRBV18 to TRBJ1-5; D not resolved. The sample comprised PBMCs. This TCR came from a human donor in good health. The CDR3 protein is CASSQNNQPQHF. Written as DNA, the CDR3 is TGTGCCAGCTCCCAAAACAATCAGCCCCAGCATTTT.